Below are 4 T cell receptor beta chains sequenced from a single sample in a study of Ad26.COV2.S vaccination and SARS-CoV-2 variants. Generated by immunoSEQ multiplex PCR, the TCRdb table keeps only in-frame clones and is missing some. The data contain about 480,000 clones, 87% of them singletons. The sample's treatment: 15 to 20 received Ad26.COV2.S at low or high dose, single or two shots; several received placebo; per-sample allocation not given. Samples came from day 63 after the first vaccine or placebo injection. Sequences were derived from peripheral blood, sampled in a trial of Ad26.COV2.S vaccine versus placebo. The receptors were sampled from a person aged 18-65 years who received the Ad26.COV2.S COVID-19 vaccine or a placebo.

The DNA for the CDR3 is TGTGCCAGTAGCGGAGGTGGCTCCTACAATGAGCAGTTCTTC. Its translation: CASSGGGSYNEQFF. The genes are TRBV28 and TRBJ2-1, with D tentatively TRBD2 (6 bases). The CDR3 consists of 14 residues. CDR1 and CDR2 (germline): MDHEN, SYDVKM. Deletions cut 9 bases from V and 0 bases from J, with 12 bases between.

This clone is a singleton in its sample. The chain has TRBV5-4 and TRBJ1-1, with D possibly being TRBD1 (6 bases). V gave up 4 bases and J gave up 4 bases, with 17 bases separating them. Per germline, CDR1 SGHNT and CDR2 YYREEE (reference sequence). This CDR3 comprises 15 residues. The CDR3 loop reads CASSPLGGDRTEAFF. CDR3 coding DNA: TGTGCCAGCAGCCCCCTAGGGGGGGATCGCACTGAAGCTTTCTTT.

The chain couples TRBV5-1 to TRBJ2-7, with 9 bases fitting TRBD2. Germline CDR1 and CDR2: SGHRS and YFSETQ. The V and J ends lost 0 bases and 2 bases, in that order; junction bases with no gene match: 18. This CDR3 has 20 amino acids. CDR3: CASSLGAVLAGVGGTYEQYF. CDR3 sequence (DNA): TGCGCCAGCAGCTTGGGCGCCGTGTTAGCGGGAGTAGGAGGGACCTACGAGCAGTACTTC.

This chain links TRBV28 with TRBJ2-3, with D perhaps given as TRBD1 or TRBD2 (6 bases each). This CDR3 comprises 15 residues. V was clipped by 7 bases and J by 4 bases, with 18 bases between them. The germline gives CDR1 MDHEN, CDR2 SYDVKM. The CDR3 nucleotides are TGTGCCAGCACCGTGGGGGGACGGGGGCCAGATACGCAGTATTTT. The encoded protein is CASTVGGRGPDTQYF.